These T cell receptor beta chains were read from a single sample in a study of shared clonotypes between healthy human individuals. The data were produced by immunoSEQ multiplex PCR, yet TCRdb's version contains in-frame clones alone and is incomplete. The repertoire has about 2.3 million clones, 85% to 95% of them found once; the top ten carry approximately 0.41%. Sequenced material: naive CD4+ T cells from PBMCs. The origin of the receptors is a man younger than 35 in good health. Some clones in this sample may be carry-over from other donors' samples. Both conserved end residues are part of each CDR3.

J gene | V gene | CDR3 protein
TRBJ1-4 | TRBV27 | CASSLFGQSRGLKKLFF
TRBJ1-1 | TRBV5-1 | CASSLAASMNTEAFF
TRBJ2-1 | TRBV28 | CASNRFHEQFF
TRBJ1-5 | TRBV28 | CASSLGSTVRQPQHF
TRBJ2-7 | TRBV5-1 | CASGEGAGLYEQYF
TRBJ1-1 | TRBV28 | CASSFGRLTEAFF
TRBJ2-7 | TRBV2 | CASSEFGSQYF
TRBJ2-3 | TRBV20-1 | CSASGDTQYF
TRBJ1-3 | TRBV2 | CASTPASSGNTIYF
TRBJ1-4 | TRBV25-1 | CASRPGATNEKLFF
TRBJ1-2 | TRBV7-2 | CASSTQGAANYGYTF
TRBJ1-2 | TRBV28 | CASSFARTGGSYYGYTF
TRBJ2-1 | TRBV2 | CASSVAESSYNEQFF
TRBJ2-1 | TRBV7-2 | CASLDRPRDKQFF
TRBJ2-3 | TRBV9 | CASSVWVTDTQYF
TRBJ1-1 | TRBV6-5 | CASKPTQALNTEAFF
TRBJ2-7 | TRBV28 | CASSLPGGRYEQYF
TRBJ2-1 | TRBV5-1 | CASSRSSGGGAQYNEQFF
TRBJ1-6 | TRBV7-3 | CASSRMADGNSPLHF
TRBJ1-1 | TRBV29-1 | CSASTLNTEAFF
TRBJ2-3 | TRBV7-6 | CASSLGGGQSTDTQYF
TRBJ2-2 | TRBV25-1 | CASSDYGGTPWTGELFF
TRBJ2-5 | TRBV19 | CASSSTARRETQYF
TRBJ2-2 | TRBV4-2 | CASSLGTSYAGELFF
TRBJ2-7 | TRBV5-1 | CASSLQESSYEQYF
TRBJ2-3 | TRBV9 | CASSVTESTDTQYF
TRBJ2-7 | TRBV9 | CASSSDLASYEQYF
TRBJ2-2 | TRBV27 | CASSLVGGGTGELFF
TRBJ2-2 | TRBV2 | CASSAVSNTGELFF
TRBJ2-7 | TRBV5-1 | CASSSKAQRAYEQYF
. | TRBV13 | CASSSFTLAGGGEQYF
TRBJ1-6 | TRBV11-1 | CASSLALGKPLHF
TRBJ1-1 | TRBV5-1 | CASSLSGGERTEAFF
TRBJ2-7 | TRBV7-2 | CASSRSGAESYEQYF
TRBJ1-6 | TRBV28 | CASSPSGTGVGSPLHF
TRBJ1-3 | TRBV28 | CASTVPGQGGGNTIYF
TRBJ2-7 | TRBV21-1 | CASSKGTSGDSSYEQYF
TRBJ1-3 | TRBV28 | CASTIASHDREGNTIYF
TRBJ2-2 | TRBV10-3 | CAISDHGNTGELFF
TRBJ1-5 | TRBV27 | CASSLKFHRVSNQPQHF
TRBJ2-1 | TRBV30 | CARGQGLAEQFF
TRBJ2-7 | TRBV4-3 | CASSQDWSSGTYEQYF
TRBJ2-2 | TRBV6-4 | CASSEGTGELFF
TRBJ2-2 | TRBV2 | CASSEESAANTGELFF
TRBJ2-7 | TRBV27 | CASRERGYEQYF
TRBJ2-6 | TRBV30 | CAWSGGANVLTF
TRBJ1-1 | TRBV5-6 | CASSLKRQAASRWTEAFF
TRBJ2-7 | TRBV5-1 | CASSPSSYEQYF
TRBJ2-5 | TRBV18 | CASSPIRGQRGETQYF
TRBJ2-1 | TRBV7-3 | CASSSIGGAVNNEQFF
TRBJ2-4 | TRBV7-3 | CASSLTPGTKNIQYF
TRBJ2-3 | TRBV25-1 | CASSDSQGDTQYF
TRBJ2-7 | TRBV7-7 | CASSLTAEYEQYF
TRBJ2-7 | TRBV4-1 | CASSHGTSVRYEQYF